The present T cell receptor beta chain was sequenced within a study of shared clonotypes between healthy human individuals. Study-wide points: The study found lower generation probabilities in non-shared clonotypes than in those shared by all four donors. With four donors compared, around 4.7% of naive CD4 clonotypes were shared.

A word on this clone: Its matching antigen is unknown.

The CDR3 contains 17 residues. The J segment lost 5 bases and the V segment lost 1 base, leaving 10 bases of the junction unmatched. Germline V gene data show CDR1 as SGHTA and CDR2 as FQGNSA. Every donor was a Caucasian adult from Nashville, Tennessee. Splitting the CD4+ cells yielded a CD45RA+ naive subset and a CD45RA-negative memory subset. Profiled with immunoSEQ multiplex PCR; TCRdb holds only in-frame clones, not every one. Counted here are over a million clones, under 80% occurring once; the ten biggest clones make up around 1.5%. The sample taken for sequencing was memory CD4+ T cells sorted from blood. Sample subset: CD45RA-negative fraction. The rearrangement links TRBV7-2 to TRBJ2-5, with TRBD1 matching over 10 bases. The sequence came from a young man in good health. Here the CDR3 DNA reads TGTGCCAGCAGCTTAGAGGTCCGGACAGGGGGGCGTGAGACCCAGTACTTC. Translating gives CASSLEVRTGGRETQYF.